This TCR beta chain stems from a study of tumor and adjacent non-tumor tissue in lung cancer. In the case of this clonotype: A junction boundary mismatches the germline segment, possibly from a read error.

Three rounds of nested PCR, following a modified ARM-PCR protocol, produced the TCRbeta library. TCRdb independently ran MiXCR on the multiplex PCR reads; one entry per CDR3 protein. The data show 100,000 or so distinct CDR3 sequences, 65% seen once. The CDR3 spans 15 residues. Germline V CDR1 and CDR2: SGHAT, FQNNGV. No cell sorting was done before RNA was extracted from the tissue. This non-tumor lung sample came from over 3 cm beyond the tumor edge. The origin of this receptor is a man aged 25 to 40 with non-small cell lung cancer. The specimen sequenced was distant non-tumor lung tissue. The chain recombines TRBV11-2 with TRBJ1-1, with D possibly matching TRBD1 (6 bases). This CDR3 reads CVSSHGTGPYTEAFF. DNA of the CDR3: TGTGTCAGCAGCCACGGTACAGGGCCATACACTGAGGCTTTCTTT.